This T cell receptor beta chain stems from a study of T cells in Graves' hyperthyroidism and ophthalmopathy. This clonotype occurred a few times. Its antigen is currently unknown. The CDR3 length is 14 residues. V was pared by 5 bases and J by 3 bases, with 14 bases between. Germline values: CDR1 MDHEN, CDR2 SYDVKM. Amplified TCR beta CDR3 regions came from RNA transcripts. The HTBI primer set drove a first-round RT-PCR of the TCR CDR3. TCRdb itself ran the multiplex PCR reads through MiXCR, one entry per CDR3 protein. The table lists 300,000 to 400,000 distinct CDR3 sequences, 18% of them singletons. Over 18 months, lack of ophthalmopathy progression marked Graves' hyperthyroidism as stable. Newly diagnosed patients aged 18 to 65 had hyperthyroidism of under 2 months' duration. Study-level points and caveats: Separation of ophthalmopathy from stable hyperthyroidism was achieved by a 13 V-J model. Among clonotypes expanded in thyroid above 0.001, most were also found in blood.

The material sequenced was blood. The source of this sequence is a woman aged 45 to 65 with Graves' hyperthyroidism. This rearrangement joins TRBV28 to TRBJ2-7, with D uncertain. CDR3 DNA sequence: TGTGCCAGCAGTCCCCAGGAGCGCCGCTACGAGCAGTACTTC. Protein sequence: CASSPQERRYEQYF.